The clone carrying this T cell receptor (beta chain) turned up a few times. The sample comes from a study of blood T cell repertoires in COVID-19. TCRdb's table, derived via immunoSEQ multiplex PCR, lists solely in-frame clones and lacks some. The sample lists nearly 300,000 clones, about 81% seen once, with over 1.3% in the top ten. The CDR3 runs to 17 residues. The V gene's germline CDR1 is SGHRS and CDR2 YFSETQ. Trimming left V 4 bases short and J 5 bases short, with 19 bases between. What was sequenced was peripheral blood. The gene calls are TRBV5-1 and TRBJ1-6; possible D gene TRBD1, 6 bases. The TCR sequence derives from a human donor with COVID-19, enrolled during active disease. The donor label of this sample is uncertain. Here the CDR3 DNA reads TGCGCCAGCAGCCTTCGTGGGGGGGCGGTCAATAATTCACCCCTCCACTTT. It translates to CASSLRGGAVNNSPLHF. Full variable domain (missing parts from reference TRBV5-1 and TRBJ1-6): KAGVTQTPRYLIKTRGQQVTLSCSPISGHRSVSWYQQTPGQGLQFLFEYFSETQRNKGNFPGRFSGRQFSNSRSEMNVSTLELGDSALYLCASSLRGGAVNNSPLHFGNGTRLTVT.